Listed below are T cell receptor beta chains from one sample, sequenced in a study of blood T cell repertoires in COVID-19. Measured with immunoSEQ multiplex PCR; TCRdb has only the in-frame clones, and not every one. The data hold approximately 200,000 clones, with 84% observed a single time. Sequencing was done on a sample of PBMCs or T cells enriched from blood (not recorded which). The source is a man aged 55 to 70 who had recovered from COVID-19. CDR3s include the opening cysteine and the closing phenylalanine or tryptophan. D genes are given only for firm matches. Clone size, where shown, is once, few, many, or a class for clones that have expanded.

V: TRBV5-1
size: -
J: TRBJ2-2
D: TRBD1
DNA: TGCGCCAGCAGCATAAGACAGGGGGCGGGGGAGCTGTTTTTT
CDR3: CASSIRQGAGELFF

V: TRBV3-1/TRBV3-2
size: -
J: TRBJ2-1
D: TRBD2
DNA: TGTGCCAGCAGCCAACGGGGGGGCCTTTACAATGAGCAGTTCTTC
CDR3: CASSQRGGLYNEQFF

V: TRBV11-3
size: -
J: TRBJ2-5
D: TRBD2
DNA: TGTGCCAGCAGCCGGTCGACTAGCGGCGCGGAAGAGACCCAGTACTTC
CDR3: CASSRSTSGAEETQYF

V: TRBV20-1
size: -
J: TRBJ1-2
D: -
DNA: TGCAGTGGGGGACAAACCTATGGCTACACCTTC
CDR3: CSGGQTYGYTF

V: TRBV6-5
size: -
J: TRBJ1-4
D: TRBD1
DNA: TGTGCCAGCAGCGTGGACAGGGGGTATGAAAAACTGTTTTTT
CDR3: CASSVDRGYEKLFF

V: TRBV5-3
size: -
J: TRBJ2-3
D: TRBD2
DNA: TGTGCCAGAAGCTCCAGGACTAGCGGGGGCCAGATTAGCACAGATACGCAGTATTTT
CDR3: CARSSRTSGGQISTDTQYF

V: TRBV19
size: -
J: TRBJ1-6
D: -
DNA: TGTGCCAGTAGTATCCAACAGGCTGGTTCACCCCTCCACTTT
CDR3: CASSIQQAGSPLHF

V: TRBV18
size: -
J: TRBJ1-3
D: -
DNA: TGTGCCAGCTCACCAATCTCCGACACGAGCTCTGGAAACACCATATATTTT
CDR3: CASSPISDTSSGNTIYF

V: TRBV5-1
size: -
J: TRBJ1-1
D: -
DNA: TGCGCCAGCAGCTTGTACGGGGACACTGAAGCTTTCTTT
CDR3: CASSLYGDTEAFF

V: TRBV5-1
size: -
J: TRBJ2-7
D: -
DNA: TGCGCCAGCAGCTCGGACAGTCTCTCCCACGAGCAGTACTTC
CDR3: CASSSDSLSHEQYF

V: TRBV10-3
size: -
J: TRBJ1-6
D: -
DNA: TGTGCCATCAGTGAGGACAGGTATAATTCACCCCTCCACTTT
CDR3: CAISEDRYNSPLHF

V: TRBV12-5
size: -
J: TRBJ1-1
D: TRBD1
DNA: TGTGCTAGTGGTCCAGGACAGGGGGACACTGAAGCTTTCTTT
CDR3: CASGPGQGDTEAFF

V: TRBV2
size: once
J: TRBJ1-1
D: -
DNA: TGTGCCACCAGATTACAGGTTAACACTGAAGCTTTCTTT
CDR3: CATRLQVNTEAFF

V: TRBV7-8
size: -
J: TRBJ1-2
D: -
DNA: TGTGCCAGCAGCTTAGTTTTGGGCCCGCTGAACTATGGCTACACCTTC
CDR3: CASSLVLGPLNYGYTF

V: TRBV5-6
size: -
J: TRBJ2-3
D: -
DNA: TGTGCCAGCAGCTCTACAGGGAGATATGCGCAGTATTTT
CDR3: CASSSTGRYAQYF

V: TRBV6-5
size: once
J: TRBJ2-4
D: TRBD1
DNA: TGTGCCAGCAGTTATGGACAGGGTCTGACCAAAAACATTCAGTACTTC
CDR3: CASSYGQGLTKNIQYF

V: TRBV11-3
size: -
J: TRBJ2-7
D: -
DNA: TGTGCCAGCAGCCCCACTGCATTGGCCTACGAGCAGTACTTC
CDR3: CASSPTALAYEQYF

V: TRBV19
size: few
J: TRBJ2-1
D: TRBD1
DNA: TGTGCCAGTAGTACCGGGACAGGGAACGGGGGGAATTACAATGAGCAGTTCTTC
CDR3: CASSTGTGNGGNYNEQFF

V: TRBV12-3/TRBV12-4
size: once
J: TRBJ1-2
D: -
DNA: TGTGCCAGCAGGCTACAGGGCGTGTTCGGCTACACCTTC
CDR3: CASRLQGVFGYTF

V: TRBV10-3
size: -
J: TRBJ1-5
D: -
DNA: TGTGCCATCAGTGAGGGAGAAGACAGTGCTCAGCCCCAGCATTTT
CDR3: CAISEGEDSAQPQHF

V: TRBV6-5
size: once
J: TRBJ1-6
D: -
DNA: TGTGCCAGCAGTTACTCGGGAGGGTCCAATTCACCCCTCCACTTT
CDR3: CASSYSGGSNSPLHF

V: TRBV19
size: once
J: TRBJ2-7
D: -
DNA: TGTGCCAGTAGTATAGCCCAAGGGGACGAGCAGTACTTC
CDR3: CASSIAQGDEQYF

V: TRBV5-1
size: once
J: TRBJ2-3
D: -
DNA: TGCGCCAGCATAAACGGGGAGTCCGTCACAGATACGCAGTATTTT
CDR3: CASINGESVTDTQYF

V: TRBV3-1/TRBV3-2
size: -
J: TRBJ2-5
D: TRBD2
DNA: TGTGCCAGCAGCCAAGGGCCGTGGACTAGCGGGGGGTTTGTGGAGACCCAGTACTTC
CDR3: CASSQGPWTSGGFVETQYF

V: TRBV7-8
size: -
J: TRBJ1-1
D: TRBD1
DNA: TGTGCCAGCAGCTTAGCAAAGGGGGACAGGGGGCGGGAGGCTTTCTTT
CDR3: CASSLAKGDRGREAFF

V: TRBV7-7
size: once
J: TRBJ2-1
D: TRBD2
DNA: TGTGCTAGCAGCTTAGCAAGCGGGGGATGGAATGAGCAGTTCTTC
CDR3: CASSLASGGWNEQFF

V: TRBV11-2
size: -
J: TRBJ2-1
D: -
DNA: TGTGCCAGCAGCTTAGACAGGTTTTCCAATGAGCAGTTCTTC
CDR3: CASSLDRFSNEQFF

V: TRBV6-1
size: -
J: TRBJ1-5
D: TRBD1
DNA: TGTGCCAGCAGTGACCCCAGGGGGCCCGATCAGCCCCAGCATTTT
CDR3: CASSDPRGPDQPQHF

V: TRBV7-9
size: -
J: TRBJ1-1
D: TRBD1
DNA: TGTGCCAGCAGCGCCGGACAGGGGGCCGTACACACTGAAGCTTTCTTT
CDR3: CASSAGQGAVHTEAFF

V: TRBV29-1
size: -
J: TRBJ2-7
D: -
DNA: TGCAGCGTTGAGGACAACTACGAGCAGTACTTC
CDR3: CSVEDNYEQYF

V: TRBV12-3/TRBV12-4
size: -
J: TRBJ2-6
D: -
DNA: TGTGCCAGCTCGACTCTGGGGGCCAACGTCCTGACTTTC
CDR3: CASSTLGANVLTF

V: TRBV19
size: -
J: TRBJ2-3
D: -
DNA: TGTGCCAGTAGCACGTCGCAGGGGCGCGCAGATACGCAGTATTTT
CDR3: CASSTSQGRADTQYF

V: TRBV6-2/TRBV6-3
size: -
J: TRBJ2-1
D: -
DNA: TGTGCCAGCAGTTACTCGATCGGTTACAATGAGCAGTTCTTC
CDR3: CASSYSIGYNEQFF

V: TRBV4-3
size: -
J: TRBJ1-3
D: TRBD1
DNA: TGCGCCAGCAGTCCCGGGACAGGGTACGGAAACACCATATATTTT
CDR3: CASSPGTGYGNTIYF

V: TRBV7-2
size: few
J: TRBJ2-2
D: -
DNA: TGTGCCAGCAGCCAGGCGGTGGGACTCGAGAACACCGGGGAGCTGTTTTTT
CDR3: CASSQAVGLENTGELFF

V: TRBV4-2
size: -
J: TRBJ1-1
D: -
DNA: TGTGCCAGCAGCCAAGAAGTGACAGACCACACTGAAGCTTTCTTT
CDR3: CASSQEVTDHTEAFF

V: TRBV7-2
size: -
J: TRBJ1-1
D: -
DNA: TGTGCCAGCAGCTTACGGCTCGGGGGGCCCCAGAACACTGAAGCTTTCTTT
CDR3: CASSLRLGGPQNTEAFF

V: TRBV12-5
size: -
J: TRBJ1-1
D: -
DNA: TGTGCTAGTGGTCTCCCGCCTCAGTGGCCTGAAGCTTTCTTT
CDR3: CASGLPPQWPEAFF

V: TRBV5-6
size: -
J: TRBJ2-7
D: -
DNA: TGTGCCAGCAGCTTATCAGGGTACGAGCAGTACTTC
CDR3: CASSLSGYEQYF

V: TRBV9
size: -
J: TRBJ1-4
D: -
DNA: TGTGCCAGCAGCGTAGAGGCTGGGAGAGCAACTAATGAAAAACTGTTTTTT
CDR3: CASSVEAGRATNEKLFF

V: TRBV27
size: -
J: TRBJ2-3
D: TRBD2
DNA: TGTGCCAGCAGTTTGGGAGCGGGGTTAACAGATACGCAGTATTTT
CDR3: CASSLGAGLTDTQYF

V: TRBV6-5
size: -
J: TRBJ1-6
D: TRBD1
DNA: TGTGCCAGCAGACCGGGACAGAATAATTCACCCCTCCACTTT
CDR3: CASRPGQNNSPLHF

V: TRBV6-2/TRBV6-3
size: -
J: TRBJ2-7
D: -
DNA: TGTGCCAGCACCCCCCGGGGGAGCTCCTACGAGCAGTACTTC
CDR3: CASTPRGSSYEQYF

V: TRBV5-8
size: -
J: TRBJ2-7
D: -
DNA: TGTGCCAGCAGCCCTCGGGGATACGAGCAGTACTTC
CDR3: CASSPRGYEQYF

V: TRBV4-3
size: -
J: TRBJ1-3
D: -
DNA: TGCGCCAGCAGCCAGAGCCACAGTACGTGGGTCGCTGGAAACACCATATATTTT
CDR3: CASSQSHSTWVAGNTIYF

V: TRBV21-1
size: -
J: TRBJ1-2
D: -
DNA: TGTGCCAGCAGCAAAGCCTGGGCAGGGGGCTGTGGCTACACCTTC
CDR3: CASSKAWAGGCGYTF

V: TRBV3-1/TRBV3-2
size: -
J: TRBJ2-7
D: -
DNA: TGTGCCAGCAGCCAGGTCGGGGTGGGGGAGCAGTACTTC
CDR3: CASSQVGVGEQYF

V: TRBV7-2
size: -
J: TRBJ1-3
D: -
DNA: TGTGCCAGCAGCCCGAATAGCAGGGGATGGGCCGGAAACACCATATATTTT
CDR3: CASSPNSRGWAGNTIYF

V: TRBV10-3
size: -
J: TRBJ1-2
D: TRBD1
DNA: TGTGCCATTACAGACGGACAGGACCCTAACTATGGCTACACCTTC
CDR3: CAITDGQDPNYGYTF

V: TRBV19
size: -
J: TRBJ2-2
D: -
DNA: TGTGCCAGTAGCGAGACTGCGAACACCGGGGAGCTGTTTTTT
CDR3: CASSETANTGELFF